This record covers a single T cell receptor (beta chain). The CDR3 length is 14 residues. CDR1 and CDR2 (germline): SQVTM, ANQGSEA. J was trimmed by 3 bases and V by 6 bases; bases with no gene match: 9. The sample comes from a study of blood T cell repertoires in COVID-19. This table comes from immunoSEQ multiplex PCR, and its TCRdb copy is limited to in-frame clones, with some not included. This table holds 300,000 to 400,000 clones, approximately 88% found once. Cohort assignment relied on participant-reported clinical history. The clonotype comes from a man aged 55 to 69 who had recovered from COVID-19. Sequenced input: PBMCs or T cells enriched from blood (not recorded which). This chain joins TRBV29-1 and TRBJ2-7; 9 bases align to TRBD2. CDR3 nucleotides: TGCAGCGTGGTAAATAGCGGGAGTATCTACGAGCAGTACTTC. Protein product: CSVVNSGSIYEQYF.